The clone carrying this T cell receptor (beta chain) has only a few counts. The data stem from a study of regulatory T cells in long-lasting Graves disease. CDR3-region Arm-PCR and iRepertoire HTBI primers produced the TCR beta libraries. A single record per CDR3 protein comes from TCRdb applying MiXCR to the multiplex PCR reads. The top ten hold approximately 14% of the sample, which has roughly 250,000 distinct CDR3 sequences, 18% seen once. Germline CDR1 reads SNHLY; CDR2 reads FYNNEI. With 3 bases removed from V and 4 bases from J, the gap between germline ends came to 24 bases. CDR3 size: 18 residues. The time point was: newly diagnosed GD, antithyroid drugs for less than 3 months. With RNA extracted from PBMCs as input, the TCR library was made. These same data were also listed under a study on T cells in Graves' hyperthyroidism and ophthalmopathy.

J is TRBJ1-1 and V is TRBV2; tentative D call: TRBD1 (6 bases). The sample consisted of peripheral blood mononuclear cells (PBMCs), taken at new diagnosis, from a patient treated with antithyroid drugs. The sequence was collected from a woman in her 30s with Graves disease. The CDR3 sequence: CASSEAAGFKRGSTEAFF. CDR3 DNA: TGTGCCAGCAGTGAGGCTGCGGGTTTCAAAAGGGGGAGCACTGAAGCTTTCTTT. Full variable domain (outside the CDR3, taken from reference TRBV2 and TRBJ1-1): EPEVTQTPSHQVTQMGQEVILRCVPISNHLYFYWYRQILGQKVEFLVSFYNNEISEKSEIFDDQFSVERPDGSNFTLKIRSTKLEDSAMYFCASSEAAGFKRGSTEAFFGQGTRLTVV.